One sample yielded the 2 T cell receptor beta chains listed below, sequenced in a study of blood T cell repertoires in COVID-19. Assay used: immunoSEQ multiplex PCR; TCRdb lists only in-frame clones, some missing. The data show around 260,000 clones, about four fifths seen once. The specimen sequenced was peripheral blood. The source of these receptors is a woman aged 50 to 65 who had recovered from COVID-19.

This sequence joins TRBV9 and TRBJ2-5; 7 nucleotides match TRBD2. Trimming cost V 3 bases and J 5 bases; bases outside gene matches: 7. The CDR3 loop spans 14 amino acids. Germline-derived CDR1 and CDR2 are SGDLS and YYNGEE. DNA for the CDR3: TGTGCCAGCAGCGACCCGGGAGGCGCGGAGACCCAGTACTTC. This sequence encodes CASSDPGGAETQYF. The full variable domain, with the rest looked up from reference TRBV9 and TRBJ2-5, is DSGVTQTPKHLITATGQRVTLRCSPRSGDLSVYWYQQSLDQGLQFLIQYYNGEERAKGNILERFSAQQFPDLHSELNLSSLELGDSALYFCASSDPGGAETQYFGPGTRLLVL.

The table lists this clone with many counts. The same CDR3 also results from other DNA sequences found in this sample. The CDR3 DNA follows: TGTGCCAGCAGCGTAGGACTAGCGGGCGGGGGGCAAGAGACCCAGTACTTC. Its protein is CASSVGLAGGGQETQYF. This chain links TRBV9 with TRBJ2-5; 10 nucleotides match TRBD2. The CDR3 is 17 residues long. V was pared by 0 bases and J by 2 bases, with 7 bases of the junction left unmatched. Germline lookup yields CDR1 SGDLS and CDR2 YYNGEE.